Shown below are 26 T cell receptor beta chains from a single sample sequenced in a study of blood T cell repertoires in COVID-19. Produced via immunoSEQ multiplex PCR; TCRdb's table is partial and in-frame only. This sample carries roughly 69,000 clones, roughly 84% of them seen once, and the ten largest clones take about 7%. Sequenced: peripheral blood. The receptors stem from a man aged 45-65 years with active COVID-19.

In its sample, this clone was seen a few times. The chain recombines TRBV10-1 with TRBJ1-2, with D uncertain. The germline V gene has CDR1 WNHNN and CDR2 SYGVQD (reference sequence). Deletions cut 7 bases from V and 6 bases from J, with 6 bases between. The CDR3 length is 10 residues. The CDR3 reads CASMEHGYTF. The CDR3 DNA reads as TGCGCCAGCATGGAGCATGGCTACACCTTC.

The gene calls are TRBV9 and TRBJ2-3, with 8 bases matching TRBD2. The CDR3 contains 14 residues. The J segment lost 5 bases and the V segment lost 0 bases, leaving 2 bases of the junction unmatched. From germline, CDR1 is SGDLS and CDR2 YYNGEE. CDR3 protein: CASSVAGGVDTQYF. The CDR3 DNA sequence: TGTGCCAGCAGCGTAGCGGGAGGGGTAGATACGCAGTATTTT.

This chain links TRBV5-1 with TRBJ1-1; D is perhaps TRBD1 (6 bases). Germline CDR1 and CDR2: SGHRS and YFSETQ. There are 15 residues in the CDR3. Deletions cut 3 bases from V and 1 base from J, with 13 bases between. The CDR3 DNA reads as TGCGCCAGCAGCTCGACGGACAGATCGAACACTGAAGCTTTCTTT. This translates into CASSSTDRSNTEAFF.

By share, this clone counts as medium-sized. The chain uses TRBV5-1 and TRBJ2-7; D unclear. The V and J ends lost 6 bases and 0 bases respectively, with 16 bases between them. Germline loops: CDR1 SGHRS, CDR2 YFSETQ. This CDR3 region has 15 residues. CDR3 bases: TGCGCCAGCACGCCCCACAGTCAGAGCTCCTACGAGCAGTACTTC. Protein product: CASTPHSQSSYEQYF.

The chain has TRBV9 and TRBJ2-5; 7 bases are a match to TRBD2. The CDR3 loop spans 13 amino acids. The ends lost 4 bases at V and 10 bases at J; junction bases unmatched: 10. In germline, CDR1 is SGDLS, CDR2 YYNGEE. Here the CDR3 DNA reads TGTGCCAGCAGCTCCCCCGAGAGGGAGGGCCAGTACTTC. It encodes CASSSPEREGQYF.

V is TRBV5-5 and J is TRBJ1-2; D uncertain. The CDR3 extends over 15 amino acids. Per the germline V gene, CDR1 is SGHKS and CDR2 is YYEKEE (reference sequence). Between the trimmed V and J ends, which lost 3 bases and 4 bases, there was a span of 16 bases. DNA of the CDR3: TGTGCCAGCAGCTACGACGTTCCGGGAGTCTATGGCTACACCTTC. Its translation: CASSYDVPGVYGYTF.

J is TRBJ1-6 and V is TRBV3-1 (or the pseudogene TRBV3-2); 7 bases are a match to TRBD1. CDR1 is LGHDT, CDR2 YNNKEL, per germline (reference sequence). Trimming at V came to 4 bases and at J to 8 bases, leaving 8 bases not matched to a gene. The CDR3 spans 15 residues. The CDR3 DNA reads as TGTGCCAGCAGCCGCCACAGGGGTGTCGATTCACCCCTCCACTTT. Translating it yields CASSRHRGVDSPLHF.

The rearrangement uses TRBV7-2 and TRBJ2-7; 7 positions agree with TRBD2. After removal of 5 bases from V and 5 bases from J, the junction contained 0 bases not matched to a gene. This CDR3 has 11 residues. CDR1 and CDR2 from the germline V gene are SGHTA and FQGNSA. CDR3 coding DNA: TGTGCCAGCAGCGGGGGGGACGAGCAGTACTTC. This sequence encodes CASSGGDEQYF.

The chain combines TRBV7-9 with TRBJ1-2; the D is unclear. This CDR3 is built from 13 residues. CDR1 and CDR2 (germline): SEHNR, FQNEAQ (reference sequence). The V gene lost 1 base and the J gene lost 6 bases, with 9 bases spanning the gap. As DNA, the CDR3 is TGTGCCAGCAGCTTAGGTGAGAGGGATGGCTACACCTTC. Translation: CASSLGERDGYTF. Full variable domain (rest looked up from reference TRBV7-9 and TRBJ1-2): DTGVSQNPRHKITKRGQNVTFRCDPISEHNRLYWYRQTLGQGPEFLTYFQNEAQLEKSRLLSDRFSAERPKGSFSTLEIQRTEQGDSAMYLCASSLGERDGYTFGSGTRLTVV.

The rearrangement uses TRBV27 and TRBJ2-7; 11 nucleotides match TRBD2. V dropped 4 bases and J dropped 2; count of bases not matched to a gene: 1. The CDR3 extends over 14 amino acids. From germline, CDR1 is MNHEY and CDR2 SMNVEV (reference sequence). The DNA for the CDR3 is TGTGCCAGCAGTTCTAGCGGGGGGCCCTACGAGCAGTACTTC. Translated, it gives CASSSSGGPYEQYF.

For this clone: Mismatch with germline at one junction end may stem from a read error. J is TRBJ2-1 and V is TRBV7-7; 8 bases agree with TRBD2. This CDR3 spans 19 amino acids. Germline V lookup: CDR1 SSHAT, CDR2 FNYEAQ (reference sequence). CDR3 in DNA: TGTGCTAGCAGCCCAAGGGCAGCGGGGGCTCCGAGCTCCTACAATGAGCAGTTCTTC. Amino acids: CASSPRAAGAPSSYNEQFF.

This rearrangement joins TRBV9 to TRBJ1-4; 7 bases align to TRBD1. Trimming removed 4 bases from V and 8 bases from J; junction bases left unmatched: 8. Looked up from germline, CDR1 is SGDLS and CDR2 is YYNGEE. This CDR3 is 14 amino acids long. The CDR3 spells CASSPYRGYEKLFF. Here the CDR3 DNA reads TGTGCCAGCAGCCCTTACAGGGGATACGAAAAACTGTTTTTT.

The chain has TRBV5-4 and TRBJ2-5; 7 nucleotides agree with TRBD1. Germline-derived CDR1 and CDR2 are SGHNT and YYREEE (reference sequence). The CDR3 sequence is 15 residues long. Losses at the gene ends were 4 bases for V and 1 base for J; bases not matched to a gene: 7. The CDR3 spells CASSPRAGGQETQYF. In DNA, the CDR3 is TGTGCCAGCAGCCCGCGGGCAGGGGGCCAAGAGACCCAGTACTTC. Based on the CDR3 plus reference TRBV5-4 and TRBJ2-5, the full variable domain is ETGVTQSPTHLIKTRGQQVTLRCSSQSGHNTVSWYQQALGQGPQFIFQYYREEENGRGNFPPRFSGLQFPNYSSELNVNALELDDSALYLCASSPRAGGQETQYFGPGTRLLVL.

V usage is TRBV7-2 and J usage is TRBJ1-4; 9 bases are shared with TRBD1. Germline trimming cut 1 base from V and 8 bases from J; bases unmatched to any gene: 8. The CDR3 sequence is 16 residues long. The V gene's germline CDR1 is SGHTA and CDR2 FQGNSA. The CDR3 region is CASSLGRTGVYEKLFF. For the CDR3, the DNA is TGTGCCAGCAGCTTAGGAAGGACAGGGGTTTACGAAAAACTGTTTTTT.

The V and J genes are TRBV7-8 and TRBJ2-7; 10 bases match TRBD1. J was trimmed by 3 bases and V by 5 bases; bases with no gene match: 10. Germline values: CDR1 SGHVS, CDR2 FQNEAQ. CDR3 length: 16 amino acids. CDR3 loop: CASSPWAGQGNYEQYF. The CDR3 DNA follows: TGTGCCAGCAGCCCCTGGGCGGGACAGGGGAACTACGAGCAGTACTTC.

In this sample, this clone turned up once. The chain couples TRBV4-2 to TRBJ2-5, with 12 bases identical to TRBD2. The V segment lost 4 bases and the J segment 5 bases; nucleotides outside the gene matches: 11. This CDR3 is built from 17 residues. Germline values: CDR1 LGHNA, CDR2 YNFKEQ. This CDR3 reads CASSPGLAGGPGETQYF. In DNA, the CDR3 is TGTGCCAGCAGCCCTGGGCTAGCGGGGGGGCCTGGGGAGACCCAGTACTTC.

The chain's CDR3 is CASSPGTGYNEQFF. The CDR3 coding sequence is TGTGCCAGCAGCCCCGGGACAGGGTACAATGAGCAGTTCTTC. The chain uses TRBV11-3 and TRBJ2-1; 9 bases are shared with TRBD1. The germline gives CDR1 SGHNT, CDR2 YENEEA. The CDR3 is made up of 14 amino acids. The J segment lost 4 bases and the V segment lost 5 bases, leaving 3 bases of the junction unmatched.

This clone was seen a single time. The gene calls are TRBV24-1 and TRBJ1-2, with 8 bases aligning to TRBD1. Germline values: CDR1 KGHDR, CDR2 SFDVKD. Germline trimming cut 1 base from V and 3 bases from J; bases unmatched to any gene: 15. This CDR3 comprises 19 residues. This CDR3 is CATSDFRRGRGLKDYGYTF. The CDR3, as DNA: TGTGCCACCAGTGATTTTAGGCGGGGCAGGGGGCTAAAGGACTATGGCTACACCTTC.

This chain links TRBV7-6 with TRBJ2-5; D is possibly TRBD1 (8 bases). Germline V gene lookup returns CDR1 SGHVS and CDR2 FNYEAQ. Trimming removed 0 bases at V and 5 bases at J, with 16 bases between. The CDR3 is made up of 16 amino acids. CDR3 sequence: CASSLASTGEGETQYF. In DNA, the CDR3 is TGTGCCAGCAGCTTAGCCTCGACAGGGGAGGGGGAGACCCAGTACTTC.

The V and J genes are TRBV5-1 and TRBJ2-7; 9 nucleotides line up with TRBD1. The CDR3 consists of 15 residues. V lost 0 bases, J lost 6 bases, and 7 bases stayed unmatched. CDR1 SGHRS and CDR2 YFSETQ come from the germline V gene. The CDR3, as DNA: TGCGCCAGCAGCTTGGTGGGGACAGGGAGGTCCGAGCAGTACTTC. It encodes CASSLVGTGRSEQYF.

The chain joins TRBV14 to TRBJ2-1; 7 positions agree with TRBD1. The CDR3 has 16 amino acids. Germline V gene data show CDR1 as SGHDN and CDR2 as FVKESK. V was clipped by 4 bases and J by 6 bases; unmatched bases: 12. The CDR3, as DNA: TGTGCCAGCAGCCCGCTACAGGGGATAAGTGTCAATGAGCAGTTCTTC. It codes for CASSPLQGISVNEQFF.

The chain uses TRBV7-2 and TRBJ2-3; 8 bases match TRBD2. There are 17 residues in the CDR3. Germline CDR1 is SGHTA and CDR2 is FQGNSA. Unmatched junction bases numbered 10, after V lost 3 bases and J lost 2 bases. Here the CDR3 reads CASSLTRGGPNTDTQYF. In DNA, the CDR3 is TGTGCCAGCAGCTTGACCCGCGGGGGGCCTAACACAGATACGCAGTATTTT.

The genes are TRBV4-3 and TRBJ1-4; 9 bases map to TRBD1. The CDR3 runs 16 residues. V lost 0 bases and J lost 9; bases outside the gene matches: 8. CDR1 is LGHNA and CDR2 is YSLEER in the germline V gene. The CDR3 DNA sequence: TGCGCCAGCAGCCAAGATAGGGACAGGGTTGTTAAAAAACTGTTTTTT. Translating it yields CASSQDRDRVVKKLFF.

This sequence joins TRBV4-2 and TRBJ1-3; no definite D call. This CDR3 spans 15 amino acids. V dropped 0 bases and J dropped 3 bases, with 9 bases sitting between them. Germline CDR1 is LGHNA and CDR2 is YNFKEQ. CDR3 nucleotide sequence: TGTGCCAGCAGCCAAGATAGCCAGTATGGAAACACCATATATTTT. It encodes CASSQDSQYGNTIYF.

The chain couples TRBV4-2 to TRBJ1-2; maybe TRBD1 (6 bases). Germline V gives CDR1 LGHNA, CDR2 YNFKEQ. The CDR3 runs to 15 residues. Deletions cut 4 bases from V and 4 bases from J, with 16 bases between. CDR3 in DNA: TGTGCCAGCAGCCGAGCAGGGGACATCCTCTATGGCTACACCTTC. Translation: CASSRAGDILYGYTF.

The chain joins TRBV11-2 to TRBJ2-1, with D perhaps matching TRBD2 (5 bases). CDR3 size: 12 residues. Germline lookup yields CDR1 SGHAT and CDR2 FQNNGV. V shed 7 bases and J shed 3 bases, with 7 bases lying between them. This CDR3 is CASTGFYNEQFF. In DNA, the CDR3 is TGTGCCAGCACGGGGTTCTACAATGAGCAGTTCTTC.